A single sample is the source of the 5 T cell receptor beta chains below, sequenced in a study of OX40 agonist ivuxolimab in advanced cancers. Some clones are missing from TCRdb's copy, which holds only in-frame ones; the method was immunoSEQ multiplex PCR. The data hold around 76,000 clones, with 85% to 90% observed a single time. Sequenced material: CD4+ or CD8+ T cells sorted from blood, taken in a trial of the OX40 agonist ivuxolimab. All receptors come from an adult with an advanced solid tumor such as melanoma, head and neck, liver or kidney cancer.

V and J are TRBV30 and TRBJ1-6; unclear D gene. The CDR3 has 12 residues. Per germline, CDR1 GTSNPN and CDR2 SVGIG (reference sequence). Trimming removed 1 base at V and 14 bases at J, with 12 bases between. CDR3 amino acids: CAWSATGLALHF. CDR3 nucleotides: TGTGCCTGGAGTGCGACCGGGTTGGCCCTCCACTTT.

This chain's CDR3 is CASSLSNTGELFF. DNA of the CDR3: TGTGCCAGCAGCTTATCCAACACCGGGGAGCTGTTTTTT. The chain uses TRBV11-2 and TRBJ2-2; D call uncertain. Trimming stripped 2 bases from V and 2 bases from J, with 3 bases between. Per the germline V gene, CDR1 is SGHAT and CDR2 is FQNNGV. The CDR3 runs 13 residues.

The chain joins TRBV27 to TRBJ2-6; D unclear. V dropped 5 bases and J dropped 0 bases, with 5 bases sitting between them. CDR3 size: 14 residues. Germline V gene lookup returns CDR1 MNHEY and CDR2 SMNVEV (reference sequence). The CDR3 nucleotides read TGTGCCAGCAGTCCAAGCTCTGGGGCCAACGTCCTGACTTTC. As protein: CASSPSSGANVLTF.

The chain recombines TRBV27 with TRBJ1-5, with unresolved D. This CDR3 comprises 14 residues. Trimming stripped 4 bases from V and 4 bases from J, with 11 bases between. CDR1 and CDR2 from the germline V gene are MNHEY and SMNVEV (reference sequence). The CDR3 reads CASSYGAGNQPQHF. For the CDR3, the DNA is TGTGCCAGCAGTTATGGTGCGGGTAATCAGCCCCAGCATTTT.

The chain employs TRBV25-1 and TRBJ1-2; a possible D gene is TRBD1 (6 bases). CDR3 length: 13 amino acids. Germline values: CDR1 MGHDK, CDR2 SYGVNS. Trimming removed 3 bases at V and 6 bases at J, with 11 bases between. The CDR3 nucleotides are TGTGCCAGCAGTGATACACCAGGGGATGGCTACACCTTC. This codes for CASSDTPGDGYTF.